The clone carrying this TCR beta chain was seen a few times. The germline gives CDR1 SGHRS, CDR2 YFSETQ. The V and J ends lost 0 bases and 8 bases, in that order; junction bases with no gene match: 6. This CDR3 region has 15 residues. These data belong to a study of T-cell memory formation after mild COVID-19. TCRdb analysed the 5' RACE reads with MiXCR anew, one entry per CDR3 protein. Among 45,000 to 65,000 distinct CDR3 sequences listed, more than 8% were seen once. The V call is TRBV5-1, the J call TRBJ2-2, with 8 nucleotides matching TRBD2. Sequenced sample: PBMCs or a T cell subset sorted from them (not recorded which). This receptor was obtained from a man aged 18 to 29 who had mild COVID-19 (a few samples of this study predate the infection). Cell type and time point are not known. CDR3 sequence (DNA): TGCGCCAGCAGCTTGGAAACTAGCGGCCCTGGGGAGCTGTTTTTT. Its translation: CASSLETSGPGELFF.